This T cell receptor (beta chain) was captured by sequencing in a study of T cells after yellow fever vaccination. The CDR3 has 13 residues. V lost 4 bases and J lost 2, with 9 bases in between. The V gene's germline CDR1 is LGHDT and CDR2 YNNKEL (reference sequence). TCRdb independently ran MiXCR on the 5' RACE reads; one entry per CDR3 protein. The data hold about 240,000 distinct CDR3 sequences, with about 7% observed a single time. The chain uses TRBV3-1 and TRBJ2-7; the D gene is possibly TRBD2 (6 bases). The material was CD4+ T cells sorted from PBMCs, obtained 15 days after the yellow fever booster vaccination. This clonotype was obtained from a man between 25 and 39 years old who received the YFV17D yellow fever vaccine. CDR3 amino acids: CASSRDWAYEQYF. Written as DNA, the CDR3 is TGTGCCAGCAGCCGGGACTGGGCCTACGAGCAGTACTTC.